A single sample is the source of the 11 T cell receptor beta chains below, sequenced in a study of blood T cell repertoires in COVID-19. Data came from immunoSEQ multiplex PCR; TCRdb stores just in-frame clones and leaves some out. Of fewer than 650,000 clones in the sample, about 88% are singletons; the top ten hold 7.5% to 9%. The sample was peripheral blood. The receptors stem from a woman aged 50 to 65 with COVID-19, enrolled during active disease.

V usage is TRBV6-5 and J usage is TRBJ2-1; TRBD2 matches 8 bases. V gave up 2 bases and J gave up 3 bases; unmatched junction bases: 6. Germline values: CDR1 MNHEY, CDR2 SVGAGI. This CDR3 is built from 16 residues. The CDR3 loop is CASSYRAGALYNEQFF. CDR3 DNA sequence: TGTGCCAGCAGTTACAGAGCGGGGGCCCTCTACAATGAGCAGTTCTTC.

V usage is TRBV7-6 and J usage is TRBJ2-1, with D perhaps TRBD1 (5 bases). The CDR3 is made up of 16 amino acids. Trimming took 5 bases from V and 6 from J, leaving 20 bases between them. CDR1 is SGHVS and CDR2 is FNYEAQ in the germline V gene. The chain's CDR3 is CASSVSGAMDGNEQFF. The DNA for the CDR3 is TGTGCCAGCAGCGTGAGTGGGGCCATGGATGGCAATGAGCAGTTCTTC. Drawing the rest from reference TRBV7-6 and TRBJ2-1, the complete variable domain is GAGVSQSPRYKVTKRGQDVALRCDPISGHVSLYWYRQALGQGPEFLTYFNYEAQQDKSGLPNDRFSAERPEGSISTLTIQRTEQRDSAMYRCASSVSGAMDGNEQFFGPGTRLTVL.

V is TRBV27 and J is TRBJ2-1, with 7 bases fitting TRBD2. The V segment lost 6 bases and the J segment 2 bases; nucleotides outside the gene matches: 4. This CDR3 is built from 14 residues. From germline, CDR1 is MNHEY and CDR2 SMNVEV (reference sequence). CDR3 protein: CASRGRGAYNEQFF. For the CDR3, the DNA is TGTGCCAGCAGGGGCCGGGGGGCCTACAATGAGCAGTTCTTC.

The rearrangement uses TRBV4-1 and TRBJ2-3; 8 nucleotides line up with TRBD2. Losses at the gene ends were 1 base for V and 4 bases for J; bases not matched to a gene: 4. Per the germline V gene, CDR1 is MGHRA and CDR2 is YSYEKL. This CDR3 spans 15 amino acids. CDR3 amino acids: CASSQVGLEADTQYF. The DNA for the CDR3 is TGCGCCAGCAGCCAAGTGGGACTAGAGGCAGATACGCAGTATTTT.

The chain carries TRBV27 and TRBJ1-5, with D maybe TRBD1 (6 bases). The CDR3 covers 17 residues. Trimming shortened V by 5 bases and J by 5 bases, and 22 bases separated the two germline ends. Germline lookup yields CDR1 MNHEY and CDR2 SMNVEV (reference sequence). The CDR3 nucleotides are TGTGCCAGCAGTCTACCGAGCAGGGGAGTCCACCATCAGCCCCAGCATTTT. Translation gives CASSLPSRGVHHQPQHF.

The gene calls are TRBV5-6 and TRBJ2-1, with TRBD2 matching 8 bases. The J segment lost 4 bases and the V segment lost 4 bases, leaving 4 bases of the junction unmatched. Looked up from germline, CDR1 is SGHDT and CDR2 is YYEEEE. The CDR3 is made up of 14 amino acids. The CDR3 DNA reads as TGTGCCAGCAGCCTCCAGCGGGGGTACAATGAGCAGTTCTTC. Protein: CASSLQRGYNEQFF.

J is TRBJ2-4 and V is TRBV3-1 (or the pseudogene TRBV3-2), with 8 bases matching TRBD2. Trimming took 8 bases from V and 9 from J; bases not matched to a gene: 9. CDR3 size: 13 residues. Germline CDR1 and CDR2: LGHDT and YNNKEL (reference sequence). CDR3 residues: CASGRGDASIQYF. The CDR3 nucleotides are TGTGCCAGCGGGCGGGGGGATGCGAGCATTCAGTACTTC.

CDR3 in DNA: TGTGCCAGCACCTCCCCGGGGGGTGAGCAGTTCTTC. Translating it yields CASTSPGGEQFF. The chain recombines TRBV12-3 or TRBV12-4 with TRBJ2-1, with TRBD2 matching over 7 bases. This CDR3 spans 12 amino acids. Trimming took 7 bases from V and 9 from J; bases not matched to a gene: 6.

The rearrangement links TRBV7-3 to TRBJ2-7; D unresolved. Germline V gene data show CDR1 as SGHTA and CDR2 as FQGTGA. The CDR3 covers 14 residues. V was clipped by 0 bases and J by 1 base, with 7 bases between them. The CDR3 bases are TGTGCCAGCAGCTTAACTCTCCGTTCCTACGAGCAGTACTTC. Protein sequence: CASSLTLRSYEQYF.

This clone has only a few counts. The chain has TRBV30 and TRBJ1-2; possible D gene TRBD1, 5 bases. The CDR3 contains 15 residues. Germline CDR1 is GTSNPN and CDR2 is SVGIG (reference sequence). The V gene lost 2 bases and the J gene lost 6 bases, with 19 bases spanning the gap. The CDR3 sequence: CAWSTPMGGEDGYTF. The CDR3 nucleotides are TGTGCCTGGAGTACTCCCATGGGGGGGGAAGATGGCTACACCTTC.

With regard to this clone: This CDR3 is also generated by other DNA sequences in the sample. This rearrangement joins TRBV5-1 to TRBJ1-2; 9 bases align to TRBD1. Germline V CDR1 and CDR2: SGHRS, YFSETQ. The CDR3 sequence is 15 residues long. V trimming: 0 bases; J trimming: 4 bases; junction bases outside the gene matches: 4. The CDR3 nucleotides read TGCGCCAGCAGCTTGGGACAGGGGGTTGGCTATGGCTACACCTTC. Translating it yields CASSLGQGVGYGYTF.